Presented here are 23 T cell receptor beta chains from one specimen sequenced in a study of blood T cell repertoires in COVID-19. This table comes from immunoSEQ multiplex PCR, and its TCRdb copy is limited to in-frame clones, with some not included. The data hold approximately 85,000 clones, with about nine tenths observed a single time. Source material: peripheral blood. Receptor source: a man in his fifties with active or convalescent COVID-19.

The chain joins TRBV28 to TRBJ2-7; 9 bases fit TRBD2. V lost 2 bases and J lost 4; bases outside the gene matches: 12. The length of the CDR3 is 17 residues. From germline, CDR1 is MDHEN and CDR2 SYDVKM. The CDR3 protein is CASSLRGTGTSSYEQYF. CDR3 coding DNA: TGTGCCAGCAGTTTACGGGGAACCGGGACTAGCAGTTACGAGCAGTACTTC.

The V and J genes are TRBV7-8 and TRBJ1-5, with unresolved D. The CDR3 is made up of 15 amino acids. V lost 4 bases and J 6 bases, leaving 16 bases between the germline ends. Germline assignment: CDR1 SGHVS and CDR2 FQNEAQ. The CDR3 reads CASSSLGGRSQPQHF. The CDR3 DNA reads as TGTGCCAGCAGCTCCTTAGGAGGGAGAAGTCAGCCCCAGCATTTT.

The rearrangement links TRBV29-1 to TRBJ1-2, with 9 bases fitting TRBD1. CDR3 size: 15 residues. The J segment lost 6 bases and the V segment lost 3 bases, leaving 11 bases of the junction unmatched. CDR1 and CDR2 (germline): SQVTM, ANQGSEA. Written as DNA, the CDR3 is TGCAGCGTTGAGGAGTATGGACAGGGGACGAATGGCTACACCTTC. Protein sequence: CSVEEYGQGTNGYTF.

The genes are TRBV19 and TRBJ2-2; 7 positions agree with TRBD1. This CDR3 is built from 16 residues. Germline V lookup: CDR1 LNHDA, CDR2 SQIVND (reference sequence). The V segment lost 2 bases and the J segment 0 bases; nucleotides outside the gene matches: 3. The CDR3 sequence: CASSIIGTANTGELFF. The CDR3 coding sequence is TGTGCCAGTAGTATAATAGGGACAGCGAACACCGGGGAGCTGTTTTTT.

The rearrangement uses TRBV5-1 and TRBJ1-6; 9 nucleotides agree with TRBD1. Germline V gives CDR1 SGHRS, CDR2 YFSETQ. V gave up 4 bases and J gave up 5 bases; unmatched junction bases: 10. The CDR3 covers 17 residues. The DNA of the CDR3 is TGCGCCAGCAGCCGGGGACAGGGAACTCTAAATAATTCACCCCTCCACTTT. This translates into CASSRGQGTLNNSPLHF.

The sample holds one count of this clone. DNA of the CDR3: TGTGCCAGCAGCGCGACTAGCGGGGGGGCGCTCACCGGGGAGCTGTTTTTT. Its protein product is CASSATSGGALTGELFF. This chain uses TRBV9 with TRBJ2-2; TRBD2 aligns across 14 bases. Germline V gene data show CDR1 as SGDLS and CDR2 as YYNGEE. CDR3 size: 17 residues. V lost 3 bases to trimming and J lost 4 bases; unmatched junction nucleotides: 5.

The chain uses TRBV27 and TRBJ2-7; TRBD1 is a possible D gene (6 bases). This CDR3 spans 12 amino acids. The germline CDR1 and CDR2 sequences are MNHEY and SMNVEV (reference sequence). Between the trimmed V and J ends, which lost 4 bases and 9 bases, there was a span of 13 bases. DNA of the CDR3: TGTGCCAGCAGTTCCTTAGGGGGTGGGCAGTACTTC. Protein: CASSSLGGGQYF.

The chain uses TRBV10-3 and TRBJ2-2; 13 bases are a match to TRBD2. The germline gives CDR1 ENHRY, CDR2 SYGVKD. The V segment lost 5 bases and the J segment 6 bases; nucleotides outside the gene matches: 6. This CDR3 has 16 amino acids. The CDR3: CAISSGTSGTAGELFF. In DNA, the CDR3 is TGTGCCATCAGTTCCGGGACTAGCGGGACGGCCGGGGAGCTGTTTTTT.

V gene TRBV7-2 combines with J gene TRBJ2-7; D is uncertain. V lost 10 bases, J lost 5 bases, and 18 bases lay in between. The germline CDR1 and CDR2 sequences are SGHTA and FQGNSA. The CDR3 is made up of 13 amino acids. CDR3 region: CATTYRVTDEQYF. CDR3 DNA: TGTGCCACCACCTACCGGGTAACGGACGAGCAGTACTTC.

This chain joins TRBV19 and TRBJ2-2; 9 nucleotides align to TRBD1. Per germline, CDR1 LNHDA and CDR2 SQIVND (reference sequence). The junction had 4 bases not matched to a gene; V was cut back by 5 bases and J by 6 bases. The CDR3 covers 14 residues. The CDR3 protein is CASSSGQGPGELFF. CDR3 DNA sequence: TGTGCCAGTAGTTCGGGACAGGGCCCCGGGGAGCTGTTTTTT.

CDR3 nucleotide sequence: TGTGCCAGCAGTCTGACAGGGGGATGGGGCGGGGAGCTGTTTTTT. It translates to CASSLTGGWGGELFF. J is TRBJ2-2 and V is TRBV2, with 9 bases identical to TRBD1. This CDR3 is 15 amino acids long. Per germline, CDR1 SNHLY and CDR2 FYNNEI. V shed 5 bases and J 7 bases; nucleotides not matched to a gene: 8. The full variable domain, completed using reference TRBV2 and TRBJ2-2, is EPEVTQTPSHQVTQMGQEVILRCVPISNHLYFYWYRQILGQKVEFLVSFYNNEISEKSEIFDDQFSVERPDGSNFTLKIRSTKLEDSAMYFCASSLTGGWGGELFFGEGSRLTVL.

This CDR3 is CASTPTGAAGYGYTF. CDR3 in DNA: TGTGCCAGCACCCCAACGGGAGCTGCTGGGTATGGCTACACCTTC. This chain joins TRBV6-5 and TRBJ1-2; D remains ambiguous. Germline V gene sequence: CDR1 MNHEY, CDR2 SVGAGI. The CDR3 runs to 15 residues. The ends were cut back, 7 bases at V and 5 bases at J, with 20 bases in the middle.

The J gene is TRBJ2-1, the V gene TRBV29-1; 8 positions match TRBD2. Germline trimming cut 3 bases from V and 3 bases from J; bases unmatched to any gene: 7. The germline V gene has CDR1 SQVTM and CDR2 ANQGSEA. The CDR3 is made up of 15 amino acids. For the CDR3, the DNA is TGCAGCGTTGATCTAAAGGGACTAGTCTACAATGAGCAGTTCTTC. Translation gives CSVDLKGLVYNEQFF.

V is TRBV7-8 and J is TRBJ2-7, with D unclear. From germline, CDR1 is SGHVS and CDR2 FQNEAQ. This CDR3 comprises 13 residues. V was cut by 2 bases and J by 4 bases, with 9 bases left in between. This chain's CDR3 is CASSLLAHYEQYF. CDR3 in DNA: TGTGCCAGCAGCTTACTGGCACATTACGAGCAGTACTTC.

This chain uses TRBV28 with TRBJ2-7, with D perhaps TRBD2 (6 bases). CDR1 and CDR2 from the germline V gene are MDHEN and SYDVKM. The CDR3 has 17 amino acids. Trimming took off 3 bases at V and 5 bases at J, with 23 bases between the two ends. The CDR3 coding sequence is TGTGCCAGCAGTTTCAGGGTGCGCGTGACGCGGGGACACGAGCAGTACTTC. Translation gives CASSFRVRVTRGHEQYF.

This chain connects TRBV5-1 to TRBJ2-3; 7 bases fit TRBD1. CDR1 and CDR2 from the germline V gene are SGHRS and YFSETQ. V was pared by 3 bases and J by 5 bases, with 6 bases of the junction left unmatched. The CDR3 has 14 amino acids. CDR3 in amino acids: CASSSGNRGDTQYF. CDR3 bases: TGCGCCAGCAGCTCGGGGAACAGGGGAGATACGCAGTATTTT.

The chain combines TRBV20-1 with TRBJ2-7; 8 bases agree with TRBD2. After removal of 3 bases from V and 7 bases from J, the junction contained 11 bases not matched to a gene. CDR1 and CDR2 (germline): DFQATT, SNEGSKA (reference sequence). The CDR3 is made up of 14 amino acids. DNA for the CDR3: TGCAGTGCTAGTCCTAGCGGGTTGAGGTTGGAGCAGTACTTC. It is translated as CSASPSGLRLEQYF.

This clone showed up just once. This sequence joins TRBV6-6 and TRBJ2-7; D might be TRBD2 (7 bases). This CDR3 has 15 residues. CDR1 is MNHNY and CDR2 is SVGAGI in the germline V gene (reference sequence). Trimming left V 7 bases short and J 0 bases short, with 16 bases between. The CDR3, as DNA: TGTGCCAGCAAGGGGGGAGGGGCTAGCTCCTACGAGCAGTACTTC. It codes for CASKGGGASSYEQYF.

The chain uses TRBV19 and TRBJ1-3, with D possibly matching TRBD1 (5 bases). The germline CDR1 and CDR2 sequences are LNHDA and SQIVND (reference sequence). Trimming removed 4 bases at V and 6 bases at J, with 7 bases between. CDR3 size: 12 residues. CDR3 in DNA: TGTGCCAGTAGTACCAGGGAAAACACCATATATTTT. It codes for CASSTRENTIYF.

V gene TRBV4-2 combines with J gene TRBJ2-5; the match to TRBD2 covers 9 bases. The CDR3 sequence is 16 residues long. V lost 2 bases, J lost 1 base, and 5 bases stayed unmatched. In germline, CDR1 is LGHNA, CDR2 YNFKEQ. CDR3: CASSQLSSGAQETQYF. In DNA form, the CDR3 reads TGTGCCAGCAGCCAACTATCTAGCGGGGCCCAAGAGACCCAGTACTTC.

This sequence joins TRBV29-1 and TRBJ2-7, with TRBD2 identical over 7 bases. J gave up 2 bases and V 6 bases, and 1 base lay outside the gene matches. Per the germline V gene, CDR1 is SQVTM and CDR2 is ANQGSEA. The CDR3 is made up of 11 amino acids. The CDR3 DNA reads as TGCAGCGTGGGGACTACCTACGAGCAGTACTTC. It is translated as CSVGTTYEQYF.

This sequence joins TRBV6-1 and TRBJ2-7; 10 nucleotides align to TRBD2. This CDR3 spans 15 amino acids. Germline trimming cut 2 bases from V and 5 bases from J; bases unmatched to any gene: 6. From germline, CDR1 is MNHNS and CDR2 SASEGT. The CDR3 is CASSETLAGADEQYF. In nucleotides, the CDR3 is TGTGCCAGCAGTGAAACGCTAGCGGGAGCCGACGAGCAGTACTTC.

The DNA for the CDR3 is TGTGCCAGCAGCTGGCGGTGGACTAGCGACACAGATACGCAGTATTTT. Translation: CASSWRWTSDTDTQYF. The chain has TRBV7-2 and TRBJ2-3; TRBD2 matches at 9 bases. This CDR3 has 16 residues. The V segment lost 4 bases and the J segment 2 bases; nucleotides outside the gene matches: 7. Germline V gene sequence: CDR1 SGHTA, CDR2 FQGNSA.